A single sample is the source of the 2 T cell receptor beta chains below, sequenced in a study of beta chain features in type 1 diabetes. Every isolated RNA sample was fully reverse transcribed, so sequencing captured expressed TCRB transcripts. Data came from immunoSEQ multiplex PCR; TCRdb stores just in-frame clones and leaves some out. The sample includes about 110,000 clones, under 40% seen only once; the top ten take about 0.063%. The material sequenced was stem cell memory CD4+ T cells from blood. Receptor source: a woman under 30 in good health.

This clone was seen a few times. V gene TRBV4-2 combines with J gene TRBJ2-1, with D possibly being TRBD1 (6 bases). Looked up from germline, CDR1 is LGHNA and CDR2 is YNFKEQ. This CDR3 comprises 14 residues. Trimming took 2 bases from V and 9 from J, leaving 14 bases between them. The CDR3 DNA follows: TGTGCCAGCAGCCAACAACACAGGGACACTGAGCAGTTCTTC. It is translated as CASSQQHRDTEQFF.

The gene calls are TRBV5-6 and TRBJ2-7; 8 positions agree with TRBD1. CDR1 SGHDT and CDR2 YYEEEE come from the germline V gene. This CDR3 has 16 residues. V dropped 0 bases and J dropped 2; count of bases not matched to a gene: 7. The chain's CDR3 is CASSLGWQGATYEQYF. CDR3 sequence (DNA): TGTGCCAGCAGCTTGGGGTGGCAGGGGGCCACCTACGAGCAGTACTTC.